This TCR beta chain was profiled in a study of CD8 T cells in ankylosing spondylitis. General study results and limits: Under 10 highly homologous variants formed a TCR beta motif that appeared characteristic of ankylosing spondylitis blood. Certain motif variants had earlier appeared in reactive arthritis synovial fluid and blood.

Ten or more counts support this clonotype. The antigen remains undetermined. The CDR3 length is 15 residues. V gave up 6 bases and J gave up 3 bases; unmatched junction bases: 5. Quantitative 5'-RACE with molecular barcodes produced the TCR beta libraries. TCRdb ran MiXCR on the 5' RACE reads and lists one entry per CDR3 protein. The sample includes about 510,000 distinct CDR3 sequences, 5.3% of them seen just once. The gene calls are TRBV12-3 or TRBV12-4 and TRBJ2-1, with 10 bases fitting TRBD2. The sample was blood, either unsorted or a sorted T cell fraction (not recorded which). This TCR was sampled from a male donor with ankylosing spondylitis. CDR3 bases: TGTGCCAGCAGCAAGCTAGCGGGGGTCTACAATGAGCAGTTCTTC. Its translation is CASSKLAGVYNEQFF.